In this sample, the clone carrying this T cell receptor (beta chain) turned up a few times. Antigen: not known. A single record per CDR3 protein comes from TCRdb applying MiXCR to the 5' RACE reads. In the table there are some 66,000 distinct CDR3 sequences, over 8% of which are singletons. These data are taken from a study of early T cells in non-severe SARS-CoV-2 infection. Study results and limitations: There was a bias toward anti-spike CD8 responses in VDJdb matching, which missed private and CD4 specificities.

This CDR3 has 12 amino acids. The V and J ends lost 5 bases and 0 bases respectively, with 8 bases between them. CDR1 is SQVTM and CDR2 is ANQGSEA in the germline V gene. The chain links TRBV29-1 to TRBJ2-7; D not certain. The source is an adult who was a healthcare worker with PCR-confirmed SARS-CoV-2 infection or an uninfected control (not recorded which). Material for sequencing was whole blood. The CDR3 DNA reads as TGCAGCGTTAAGGAAAGCTCCTACGAGCAGTACTTC. Translation gives CSVKESSYEQYF.